The 21 T cell receptor beta chains in this list originate from one sample, sequenced in a study of blood T cell repertoires in COVID-19. Measured with immunoSEQ multiplex PCR; TCRdb has only the in-frame clones, and not every one. The table has around 300,000 clones, around 90% seen once. The specimen was peripheral blood. The receptors here all came from a man aged 50 to 60 with acute or convalescent COVID-19.

This chain uses TRBV10-3 with TRBJ1-5; possible D gene TRBD1, 6 bases. The CDR3 spans 13 residues. In germline, CDR1 is ENHRY, CDR2 SYGVKD. The V end lost 4 bases, the J end lost 9 bases, and 13 bases lay between the germline ends. The CDR3 DNA reads TGTGCCATCAGTGGAACAGGGAGCTCGCCCCAGCATTTT. Its translation is CAISGTGSSPQHF.

Only a few counts were recorded for this clone. The chain combines TRBV24-1 with TRBJ2-2; 7 bases agree with TRBD1. With V trimmed by 7 bases and J by 1 base, 5 bases remained unmatched. CDR1 and CDR2 (germline): KGHDR, SFDVKD. The CDR3 contains 15 residues. CDR3 sequence: CATREQGQNTGELFF. The CDR3 DNA follows: TGTGCCACCAGGGAACAGGGGCAGAACACCGGGGAGCTGTTTTTT.

The CDR3 region is CASRSPDTWLKPQHF. The CDR3 bases are TGTGCCAGTAGGTCCCCGGACACCTGGTTGAAGCCCCAGCATTTT. The chain links TRBV19 to TRBJ1-5; TRBD1 is a possible D gene (5 bases). The CDR3 is made up of 15 amino acids. Trimming took off 6 bases at V and 8 bases at J, with 20 bases between the two ends. Germline CDR1 is LNHDA and CDR2 is SQIVND (reference sequence). Full variable domain (rest looked up from reference TRBV19 and TRBJ1-5): DGGITQSPKYLFRKEGQNVTLSCEQNLNHDAMYWYRQDPGQGLRLIYYSQIVNDFQKGDIAEGYSVSREKKESFPLTVTSAQKNPTAFYLCASRSPDTWLKPQHFGDGTRLSIL.

In DNA form, the CDR3 reads TGTGCCAGCAGCCTAGGGACAGGGGTGGCCTATAATTCACCCCTCCACTTT. This codes for CASSLGTGVAYNSPLHF. The chain carries TRBV5-8 and TRBJ1-6; 10 nucleotides align to TRBD1. Germline CDR1 and CDR2: SGHTS and YDEGEE. This CDR3 has 17 residues. V was pared by 4 bases and J by 2 bases, with 6 bases of the junction left unmatched.

The chain carries TRBV18 and TRBJ1-4, with a possible D match to TRBD1 (6 bases). CDR3 length: 18 residues. The V gene's germline CDR1 is KGHSH and CDR2 LQKENI. V lost 6 bases, J lost 10 bases, and 30 bases lay in between. The CDR3 region is CASSSIIYRDKLSGKLFF. CDR3 sequence (DNA): TGTGCCAGCTCCTCTATTATTTACCGGGACAAGCTTTCAGGAAAACTGTTTTTT.

V and J are TRBV27 and TRBJ2-7; possible D gene TRBD2, 5 bases. The length of the CDR3 is 13 residues. CDR1 MNHEY and CDR2 SMNVEV come from the germline V gene (reference sequence). V shed 3 bases and J shed 9 bases, with 15 bases lying between them. The CDR3 DNA reads as TGTGCCAGCAGTTTTCCGGACTTTTCCGCGCAGTACTTC. Translating it yields CASSFPDFSAQYF.

The genes are TRBV7-9 and TRBJ1-1; tentatively, D is TRBD1 (6 bases). The V gene's germline CDR1 is SEHNR and CDR2 FQNEAQ (reference sequence). Deletions cut 6 bases from V and 1 base from J, with 15 bases between. This CDR3 has 15 residues. Written as DNA, the CDR3 is TGTGCCAGCAGTCAAAGACAGGAGCGGAACACTGAAGCTTTCTTT. Translation: CASSQRQERNTEAFF.

The chain has TRBV6-6 and TRBJ1-2; 9 nucleotides match TRBD1. With V trimmed by 5 bases and J by 5 bases, 6 bases remained unmatched. Germline V gene sequence: CDR1 MNHNY, CDR2 SVGAGI (reference sequence). The CDR3 is 14 amino acids. This CDR3 is CASSPRTGDYGYTF. CDR3 in DNA: TGTGCCAGCAGTCCCCGGACAGGGGATTATGGCTACACCTTC.

The V and J genes are TRBV15 and TRBJ2-7, with a possible D match to TRBD1 (5 bases). The CDR3 covers 14 residues. V lost 0 bases to trimming and J lost 1 base, with 7 bases between them. Germline loops: CDR1 LNHNV, CDR2 YYDKDF (reference sequence). CDR3 sequence (DNA): TGTGCCACCAGCAGAGACCGACAGTCCTACGAGCAGTACTTC. This translates into CATSRDRQSYEQYF.

With respect to this clone: One end of the junction fails to match germline, which may point to a read error. The rearrangement uses TRBV6-6 and TRBJ2-1; 11 bases map to TRBD2. This CDR3 has 12 residues. The germline V gene encodes CDR1 MNHNY and CDR2 SVGAGI (reference sequence). Here the CDR3 reads CASSFTTSGGLF. As DNA, the CDR3 is TGTGCCAGCAGCTTCACCACTAGCGGGGGCCTCTTC.

This chain uses TRBV6-7 with TRBJ1-3; D unresolved. TRBV6-7 is an ORF, with its function uncertain. V gave up 0 bases and J gave up 0 bases, with 6 bases separating them. CDR3 length: 15 residues. This chain's CDR3 is CASSYSNSSGNTIYF. Written as DNA, the CDR3 is TGTGCCAGCAGTTACTCGAACTCCTCTGGAAACACCATATATTTT.

This chain uses TRBV19 with TRBJ1-1, with a weak D call TRBD1 (6 bases). The CDR3 sequence is 15 residues long. Per the germline V gene, CDR1 is LNHDA and CDR2 is SQIVND (reference sequence). V lost 4 bases, J lost 1 base, and 13 bases lay in between. CDR3 amino acids: CASSTLSQGNTEAFF. CDR3 nucleotides: TGTGCCAGTAGTACCCTCTCACAGGGGAACACTGAAGCTTTCTTT.

V usage is TRBV9 and J usage is TRBJ1-2; D remains unclear. Germline V gene data show CDR1 as SGDLS and CDR2 as YYNGEE. V gave up 0 bases and J gave up 2 bases, with 8 bases separating them. The CDR3 consists of 14 residues. The CDR3: CASSVVPGNYGYTF. The CDR3 DNA reads TGTGCCAGCAGCGTAGTGCCAGGAAACTATGGCTACACCTTC.

This sequence joins TRBV27 and TRBJ2-1; TRBD1 agrees at 8 bases. Germline V gives CDR1 MNHEY, CDR2 SMNVEV (reference sequence). J lost 6 bases, V lost 3 bases, and 10 bases had no gene match. The CDR3 is 16 residues long. The CDR3 protein is CASSFSLGQVSNEQFF. DNA for the CDR3: TGTGCCAGCAGTTTTTCCCTGGGACAGGTGTCCAATGAGCAGTTCTTC.

This chain connects TRBV6-5 to TRBJ1-2, with TRBD1 matching over 7 bases. Germline lookup yields CDR1 MNHEY and CDR2 SVGAGI. This CDR3 region has 16 residues. V was clipped by 2 bases and J by 1 base; unmatched bases: 7. CDR3: CASSYLGTDSNYGYTF. CDR3 nucleotide sequence: TGTGCCAGCAGTTACCTCGGGACAGACAGTAACTATGGCTACACCTTC.

The chain has TRBV5-4 and TRBJ2-3; 13 nucleotides agree with TRBD2. The CDR3 totals 18 residues. Germline V gene data show CDR1 as SGHNT and CDR2 as YYREEE (reference sequence). The V and J ends lost 4 bases and 0 bases, in that order; junction bases with no gene match: 8. The CDR3 protein is CASSKGLAGPASTDTQYF. CDR3 in DNA: TGTGCCAGCAGCAAGGGACTAGCGGGACCAGCTAGCACAGATACGCAGTATTTT.

The J gene is TRBJ2-7, the V gene TRBV3-1 (or the pseudogene TRBV3-2); possible D gene TRBD2, 5 bases. The CDR3 contains 16 residues. V lost 2 bases, J lost 6 bases, and 20 bases lay in between. Germline CDR1 is LGHDT and CDR2 is YNNKEL (reference sequence). CDR3 sequence (DNA): TGTGCCAGCAGCCAACCCGGGGTCGCTGGAACGGGCGAGCAGTACTTC. This translates into CASSQPGVAGTGEQYF.

The chain has TRBV12-3 or TRBV12-4 and TRBJ1-2; D is unresolved. The CDR3 sequence is 13 residues long. Trimming removed 3 bases from V and 3 bases from J, with 8 bases in between. DNA for the CDR3: TGTGCCAGCAGTTTCGGCAGCGACTATGGCTACACCTTC. Protein sequence: CASSFGSDYGYTF.

This chain's CDR3 is CASSLTDTINSPLHF. The CDR3 nucleotides read TGTGCCAGCAGCTTAACGGACACTATCAATTCACCCCTCCACTTT. The rearrangement uses TRBV11-2 and TRBJ1-6; D possibly corresponds to TRBD1 (5 bases). Trimming removed 2 bases from V and 7 bases from J, with 12 bases in between. CDR1 and CDR2 from the germline V gene are SGHAT and FQNNGV. The CDR3 length is 15 residues.

The chain joins TRBV2 to TRBJ1-3; TRBD1 agrees at 7 bases. Per germline, CDR1 SNHLY and CDR2 FYNNEI. The V and J ends lost 4 bases and 4 bases, in that order; junction bases with no gene match: 7. The CDR3 extends over 15 amino acids. The CDR3: CASSVSTGAGNTIYF. CDR3 bases: TGTGCCAGCAGTGTCTCCACAGGGGCAGGAAACACCATATATTTT. Full variable domain (rest looked up from reference TRBV2 and TRBJ1-3): EPEVTQTPSHQVTQMGQEVILRCVPISNHLYFYWYRQILGQKVEFLVSFYNNEISEKSEIFDDQFSVERPDGSNFTLKIRSTKLEDSAMYFCASSVSTGAGNTIYFGEGSWLTVV.

V usage is TRBV11-2 and J usage is TRBJ2-2; 14 bases fit TRBD2. The CDR3 spans 18 residues. V trimming: 4 bases; J trimming: 1 base; junction bases outside the gene matches: 5. The germline V gene has CDR1 SGHAT and CDR2 FQNNGV. The CDR3 sequence is CASSSGLAGGLNTGELFF. CDR3 sequence (DNA): TGTGCCAGCAGCTCCGGACTAGCGGGGGGACTGAACACCGGGGAGCTGTTTTTT.